Sequencing of this T cell receptor beta chain was carried out in a study of cytomegalovirus exposure and HLA in healthy donors. Study results and limitations: Usually a TCR sequence was rare, but some public TCRs were found in many donors. Through in vitro validation, three CMV-associated chains were shown to be specific for CMV antigens.

Here immunoSEQ multiplex PCR was the method, and the copy in TCRdb shows in-frame clones only, minus some. This sample has about 130,000 clones, with about nine tenths found just once. V was pared by 0 bases and J by 7 bases, with 8 bases of the junction left unmatched. Germline V gives CDR1 SGHNT, CDR2 YYREEE (reference sequence). The CDR3 consists of 15 residues. Note on this clone: What it binds is not known.

While the first cohort had fewer than 850 subjects, the donors belonged to the separate validation cohort of 100 to 150 subjects. This chain uses TRBV5-4 with TRBJ1-2, with 8 bases matching TRBD1. The clonotype comes from a man aged 25-40 years in good health and CMV-seronegative. Specimen: PBMCs. The DNA of the CDR3 is TGTGCCAGCAGCTTGGCCAACCCGACAGGGGCTGGCTACACCTTC. Translation: CASSLANPTGAGYTF.